The source of this T cell receptor beta chain is a study of cytomegalovirus exposure and HLA in healthy donors. General study results and limits: Reportedly, TCR beta sequences accurately predicted HLA-A and HLA-B alleles in most subjects.

V lost 8 bases and J 0 bases, leaving 13 bases between the germline ends. Germline V gives CDR1 MNHNS, CDR2 SASEGT. This CDR3 has 14 amino acids. PCR amplification relied on 60 Vbeta primers (plus 13 Jbeta primers). Assay used: immunoSEQ multiplex PCR; TCRdb lists only in-frame clones, some missing. The data hold approximately 69,000 clones, with around four fifths observed a single time. On this clone: The antigen remains unidentified.

The sequenced sample consisted of PBMCs. The TCR comes from a woman aged 30 to 39 in good health and CMV-seropositive. The chain couples TRBV6-1 to TRBJ1-1, with a tentative D call TRBD1 (6 bases). The CDR3 region is CASRTQGMNTEAFF. The DNA for the CDR3 is TGTGCCAGCCGGACACAGGGCATGAACACTGAAGCTTTCTTT.